The source of this T cell receptor beta chain is a study of T cells in localized non-small cell lung cancer. Overall study findings and caveats: Among blood samples, higher T cell density accompanied longer overall survival.

In germline, CDR1 is SNHLY, CDR2 FYNNEI. V was cut by 7 bases and J by 5 bases, with 10 bases left in between. This CDR3 is 12 amino acids long. The table came from immunoSEQ multiplex PCR; TCRdb's copy has only in-frame clones and leaves some out. The sample lists approximately 15,000 clones, 75% to 90% occurring once. Note on this clone: The target antigen is unknown.

Sequenced here: peripheral blood, sampled before any cancer treatment. V usage is TRBV2 and J usage is TRBJ2-3, with D unresolved. The receptor's source is a woman aged 35 to 70 with stage I lung adenocarcinoma. The CDR3 DNA reads as TGTGCCAGCACTACGGACGTAGATACGCAGTATTTT. Translation: CASTTDVDTQYF.